This T cell receptor (beta chain) was identified in a study of blood T cell repertoires in COVID-19. About the study: The cDNA or gDNA used as material had been derived from T cells, B-cell-depleted T cells, or PBMCs.

Only in-frame clones appear in the TCRdb table, and some are missing; sequencing was by immunoSEQ multiplex PCR. The data show about 240,000 clones, 65% to 90% seen once. The TCR was taken from a woman in her seventies with acute or convalescent COVID-19. The source material was peripheral blood.

CDR3 loop: CASSQGRAFTDTQYF. The CDR3 bases are TGCGCCAGCAGCCAAGGGCGGGCCTTCACAGATACGCAGTATTTT. V gene TRBV4-3 combines with J gene TRBJ2-3; tentative D call: TRBD2 (5 bases). The CDR3 covers 15 residues. Germline values: CDR1 LGHNA, CDR2 YSLEER. V gave up 1 base and J gave up 2 bases, with 10 bases separating them.